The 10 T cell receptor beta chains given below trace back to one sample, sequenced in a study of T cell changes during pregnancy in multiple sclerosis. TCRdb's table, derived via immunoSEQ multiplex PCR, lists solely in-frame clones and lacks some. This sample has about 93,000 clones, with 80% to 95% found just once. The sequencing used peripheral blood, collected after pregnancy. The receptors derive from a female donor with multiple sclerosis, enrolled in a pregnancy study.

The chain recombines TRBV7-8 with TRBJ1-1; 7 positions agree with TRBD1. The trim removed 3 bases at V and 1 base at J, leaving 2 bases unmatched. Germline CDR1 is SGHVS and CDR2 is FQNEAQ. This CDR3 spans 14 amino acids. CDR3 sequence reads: CASSFRGSNTEAFF. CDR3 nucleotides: TGTGCCAGCAGCTTCAGGGGGTCGAACACTGAAGCTTTCTTT.

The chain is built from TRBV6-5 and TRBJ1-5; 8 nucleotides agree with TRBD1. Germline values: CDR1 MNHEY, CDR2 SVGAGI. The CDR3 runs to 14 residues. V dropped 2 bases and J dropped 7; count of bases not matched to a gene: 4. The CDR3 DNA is TGTGCCAGCAGTTACGGACAGGGTCAGCAGCCCCAGCATTTT. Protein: CASSYGQGQQPQHF.

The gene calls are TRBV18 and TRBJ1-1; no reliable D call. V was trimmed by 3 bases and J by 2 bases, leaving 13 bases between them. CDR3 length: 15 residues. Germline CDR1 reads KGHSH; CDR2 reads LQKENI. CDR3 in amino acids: CASSPLEQINTEAFF. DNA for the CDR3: TGTGCCAGCTCACCGCTCGAACAGATAAACACTGAAGCTTTCTTT.

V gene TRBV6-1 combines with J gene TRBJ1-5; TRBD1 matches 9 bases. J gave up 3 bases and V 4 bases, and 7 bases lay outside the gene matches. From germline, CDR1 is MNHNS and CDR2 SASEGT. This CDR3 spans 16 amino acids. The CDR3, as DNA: TGTGCCAGCAGTGTTGTGACAGGGGGGAACAATCAGCCCCAGCATTTT. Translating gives CASSVVTGGNNQPQHF.

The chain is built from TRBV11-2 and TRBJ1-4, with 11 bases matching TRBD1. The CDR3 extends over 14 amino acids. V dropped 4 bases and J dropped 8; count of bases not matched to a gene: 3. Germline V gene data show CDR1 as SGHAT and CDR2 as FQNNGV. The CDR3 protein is CASSSGQGAEKLFF. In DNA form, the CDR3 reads TGTGCCAGCAGCTCCGGACAGGGGGCCGAAAAACTGTTTTTT.

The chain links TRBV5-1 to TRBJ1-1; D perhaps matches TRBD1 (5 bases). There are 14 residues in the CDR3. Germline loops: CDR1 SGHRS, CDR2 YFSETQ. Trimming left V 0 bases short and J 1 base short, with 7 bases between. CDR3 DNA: TGCGCCAGCAGCTTGGGACAGTCGAACACTGAAGCTTTCTTT. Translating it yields CASSLGQSNTEAFF.

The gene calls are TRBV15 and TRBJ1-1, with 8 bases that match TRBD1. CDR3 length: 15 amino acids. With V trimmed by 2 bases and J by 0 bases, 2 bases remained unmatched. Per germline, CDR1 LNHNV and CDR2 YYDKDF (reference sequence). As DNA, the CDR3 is TGTGCCACCAGCAGAACGACAGGGGTGAACACTGAAGCTTTCTTT. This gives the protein CATSRTTGVNTEAFF.

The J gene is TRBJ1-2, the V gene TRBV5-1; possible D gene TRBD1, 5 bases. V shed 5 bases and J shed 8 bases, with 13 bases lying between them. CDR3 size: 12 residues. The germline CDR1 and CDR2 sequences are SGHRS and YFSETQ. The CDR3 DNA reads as TGCGCCAGCAGAGGGCAGGGAGGAGGCTACACCTTC. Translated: CASRGQGGGYTF.

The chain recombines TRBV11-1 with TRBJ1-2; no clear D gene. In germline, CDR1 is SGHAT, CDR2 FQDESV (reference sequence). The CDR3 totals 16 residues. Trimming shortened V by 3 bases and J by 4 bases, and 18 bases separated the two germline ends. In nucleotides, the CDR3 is TGTGCCAGCAGCTTGCGGTCGGCAGACCTATCCTATGGCTACACCTTC. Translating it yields CASSLRSADLSYGYTF. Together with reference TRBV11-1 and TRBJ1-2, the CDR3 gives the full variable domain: EAEVAQSPRYKITEKSQAVAFWCDPISGHATLYWYRQILGQGPELLVQFQDESVVDDSQLPKDRFSAERLKGVDSTLKIQPAELGDSAMYLCASSLRSADLSYGYTFGSGTRLTVV.

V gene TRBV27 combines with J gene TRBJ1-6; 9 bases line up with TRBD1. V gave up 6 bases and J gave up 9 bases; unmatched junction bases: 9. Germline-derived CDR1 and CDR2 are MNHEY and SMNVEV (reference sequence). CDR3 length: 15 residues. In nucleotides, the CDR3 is TGTGCCAGCAGCTCCCCCGGGACAGGGAGTTCACCCCTCCACTTT. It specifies CASSSPGTGSSPLHF.